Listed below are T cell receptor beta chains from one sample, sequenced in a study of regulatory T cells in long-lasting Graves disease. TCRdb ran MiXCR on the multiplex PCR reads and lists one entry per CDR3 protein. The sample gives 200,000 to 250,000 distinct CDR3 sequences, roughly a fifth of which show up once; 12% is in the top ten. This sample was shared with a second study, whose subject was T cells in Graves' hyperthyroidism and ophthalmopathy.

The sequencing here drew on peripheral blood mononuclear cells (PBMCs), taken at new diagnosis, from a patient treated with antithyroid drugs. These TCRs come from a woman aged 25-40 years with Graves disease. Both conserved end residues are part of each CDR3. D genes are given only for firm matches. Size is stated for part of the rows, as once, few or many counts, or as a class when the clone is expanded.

CDR3 DNA: TGTGCCTGGAGCCTCACTCTCTACGAGCAGTACTTC; CDR3 protein: CAWSLTLYEQYF; clone size: many; J gene: TRBJ2-7; D gene: -; V gene: TRBV30
CDR3 DNA: TGTGCCAGTAGATCCGGGACAGTCACAGATACGCAGTATTTT; CDR3 protein: CASRSGTVTDTQYF; clone size: few; J gene: TRBJ2-3; D gene: TRBD1; V gene: TRBV19
CDR3 DNA: TGTGCCAGCAGTTTTCAGGCAGTTTCCTCTGGAAACACCATATATTTT; CDR3 protein: CASSFQAVSSGNTIYF; clone size: many; J gene: TRBJ1-3; D gene: -; V gene: TRBV12-3/TRBV12-4
CDR3 DNA: TGTGCCAGCAGTGGGGTCGGGCAGTACTTC; CDR3 protein: CASSGVGQYF; clone size: many; J gene: TRBJ2-7; D gene: -; V gene: TRBV28
CDR3 DNA: TGTGCCAGCAGTGAAGAGGTCGAGCGGGGCTACGAGCAGTACTTC; CDR3 protein: CASSEEVERGYEQYF; clone size: many; J gene: TRBJ2-7; D gene: TRBD2; V gene: TRBV6-1
CDR3 DNA: TGTGCCAGCAGCTTATCCAGCGGGGCATATAATGAGCAGTTCTTC; CDR3 protein: CASSLSSGAYNEQFF; clone size: many; J gene: TRBJ2-1; D gene: TRBD2; V gene: TRBV11-2
CDR3 DNA: TGCGCCAGCACCGGGGTAGGCCGAACTGAAGCTTTCTTT; CDR3 protein: CASTGVGRTEAFF; clone size: many; J gene: TRBJ1-1; D gene: -; V gene: TRBV5-1
CDR3 DNA: TGTGCCAGCAGCTTAGGTGGTGGCCAGGGGGCTACCTACGAGCAGTACTTC; CDR3 protein: CASSLGGGQGATYEQYF; clone size: many; J gene: TRBJ2-7; D gene: TRBD1; V gene: TRBV7-6
CDR3 DNA: TGTGCCAGCAGCGCGCACAGGGGCTCTCACGATTCACCCCTCCACTTT; CDR3 protein: CASSAHRGSHDSPLHF; clone size: many; J gene: TRBJ1-6; D gene: TRBD1; V gene: TRBV7-3
CDR3 DNA: TGTGCCAGCAGTTTTGAGGGCGTACAAGAGACCCAGTACTTC; CDR3 protein: CASSFEGVQETQYF; clone size: many; J gene: TRBJ2-5; D gene: -; V gene: TRBV28
CDR3 DNA: TGTGCCAGCAGTTTACCCCCCGGTGAGCAGTACTTC; CDR3 protein: CASSLPPGEQYF; clone size: -; J gene: TRBJ2-7; D gene: -; V gene: TRBV28
CDR3 DNA: TGCGCCAGCAGCTTGAGACAGGGGGCGCGCTACAATGAGCAGTTCTTC; CDR3 protein: CASSLRQGARYNEQFF; clone size: many; J gene: TRBJ2-1; D gene: TRBD1; V gene: TRBV5-1
CDR3 DNA: TGTGCCAGCAGCTCGATTACCGGGACGTTACACCTGGGGGGCACAGATACGCAGTATTTT; CDR3 protein: CASSSITGTLHLGGTDTQYF; clone size: many; J gene: TRBJ2-3; D gene: -; V gene: TRBV5-1
CDR3 DNA: TGTGCCAGCAGTTTATACACCTCCTACGAGCAGTACTTC; CDR3 protein: CASSLYTSYEQYF; clone size: many; J gene: TRBJ2-7; D gene: -; V gene: TRBV27
CDR3 DNA: TGCGCCAGCAGCTTAGGCGCTAGCACGCCCTACACTCAGCAGTTCTTC; CDR3 protein: CASSLGASTPYTQQFF; clone size: -; J gene: TRBJ2-1; D gene: -; V gene: TRBV5-1
CDR3 DNA: TGTGCCAGCTCACCGGCAGGTGATGGCGGGGAGCTGTTTTTT; CDR3 protein: CASSPAGDGGELFF; clone size: many; J gene: TRBJ2-2; D gene: -; V gene: TRBV18
CDR3 DNA: TGTGCCTGTCGGGACTGGAGCTTCTACACCTTC; CDR3 protein: CACRDWSFYTF; clone size: many; J gene: TRBJ1-2; D gene: -; V gene: TRBV30
CDR3 DNA: TGTGCCAGTAGTATTCAAGACAGGACGCAAGAGACCCAGTACTTC; CDR3 protein: CASSIQDRTQETQYF; clone size: many; J gene: TRBJ2-5; D gene: -; V gene: TRBV19
CDR3 DNA: TGTGCCAGCAGCCCTGACGTCGGTGGCTACACCTTC; CDR3 protein: CASSPDVGGYTF; clone size: many; J gene: TRBJ1-2; D gene: -; V gene: TRBV12-3/TRBV12-4
CDR3 DNA: TGTGCCAGCTCACCGGGGCCCCGAGAGGGCACTGAAGCTTTCTTT; CDR3 protein: CASSPGPREGTEAFF; clone size: many; J gene: TRBJ1-1; D gene: -; V gene: TRBV18
CDR3 DNA: TGTGCCAGCAGCCCCCGTGAGGGGGGGGCCCCAAACTATGGCTACACCTTC; CDR3 protein: CASSPREGGAPNYGYTF; clone size: many; J gene: TRBJ1-2; D gene: -; V gene: TRBV5-6
CDR3 DNA: TGTGCCAGCTCACCCCTCAACTCAGGGTACTCGAGCACCGGGGAGCTGTTTTTT; CDR3 protein: CASSPLNSGYSSTGELFF; clone size: -; J gene: TRBJ2-2; D gene: -; V gene: TRBV18